The rows below give T cell receptor beta chains drawn from one sample of a study of blood T cell repertoires in COVID-19. Some clones are missing from TCRdb's copy, which holds only in-frame ones; the method was immunoSEQ multiplex PCR. The table includes about 180,000 clones, more than 70% detected once. The sample taken for sequencing was peripheral blood. All receptors come from a man between 18 and 29 years old with active or convalescent COVID-19. Each CDR3 is given with its conserved first and last residue. Fields, in order: CDR3 protein, CDR3 DNA, D gene, J gene, V gene, clone size. The D gene is left open where the match is weak. Clone size, where shown, is once, few, many, or a class for clones that have expanded.

cdr3_aa: CASSLDGQGSYGYTF; cdr3_nt: TGTGCCAGCAGCTTAGATGGACAGGGTTCCTATGGCTACACCTTC; d_call: TRBD1; j_call: TRBJ1-2; v_call: TRBV7-8; clone_size: once
cdr3_aa: CASTGQVNTEAFF; cdr3_nt: TGTGCCAGTACGGGACAGGTGAACACTGAAGCTTTCTTT; d_call: TRBD1; j_call: TRBJ1-1; v_call: TRBV2; clone_size: .
cdr3_aa: CASRGAEGYTF; cdr3_nt: TGTGCCAGCAGGGGGGCGGAAGGCTACACCTTC; d_call: .; j_call: TRBJ1-2; v_call: TRBV2; clone_size: once
cdr3_aa: CAISRGGHYEQYF; cdr3_nt: TGTGCCATTTCGCGTGGAGGGCACTACGAGCAGTACTTC; d_call: .; j_call: TRBJ2-7; v_call: TRBV28; clone_size: .
cdr3_aa: CASSFRQGATNEKLFF; cdr3_nt: TGCGCCAGCAGCTTCCGACAGGGCGCAACTAATGAAAAACTGTTTTTT; d_call: TRBD1; j_call: TRBJ1-4; v_call: TRBV5-1; clone_size: .
cdr3_aa: CASSPKTDFYGYTF; cdr3_nt: TGTGCCAGCTCACCAAAAACCGACTTTTATGGCTACACCTTC; d_call: .; j_call: TRBJ1-2; v_call: TRBV18; clone_size: .
cdr3_aa: CASGPSGTPNNEQFF; cdr3_nt: TGTGCTAGCGGGCCCTCCGGGACACCAAACAATGAGCAGTTCTTC; d_call: .; j_call: TRBJ2-1; v_call: TRBV12-5; clone_size: .
cdr3_aa: CASSQQGIRWNEQFF; cdr3_nt: TGTGCCAGCAGCCAGCAGGGAATTAGATGGAATGAGCAGTTCTTC; d_call: .; j_call: TRBJ2-1; v_call: TRBV3-1/TRBV3-2; clone_size: .
cdr3_aa: CASSAYGQGFVNTEAFF; cdr3_nt: TGTGCCAGCAGTGCGTACGGACAGGGTTTTGTGAACACTGAAGCTTTCTTT; d_call: TRBD1; j_call: TRBJ1-1; v_call: TRBV6-2/TRBV6-3; clone_size: .
cdr3_aa: CACSSGRIGELFF; cdr3_nt: TGTGCCTGCTCTAGCGGGAGAATCGGGGAGCTGTTTTTT; d_call: TRBD2; j_call: TRBJ2-2; v_call: TRBV19; clone_size: .
cdr3_aa: CASSQPRLIAADTQYF; cdr3_nt: TGCGCCAGCAGCCAGCCAAGACTAATAGCTGCAGATACGCAGTATTTT; d_call: .; j_call: TRBJ2-3; v_call: TRBV4-1; clone_size: few
cdr3_aa: CASSPGADRLLSGNTIYF; cdr3_nt: TGTGCCAGCAGCCCAGGAGCGGACAGGCTTCTATCTGGAAACACCATATATTTT; d_call: .; j_call: TRBJ1-3; v_call: TRBV21-1; clone_size: .
cdr3_aa: CASSWDGPGLAGGTDTQYF; cdr3_nt: TGTGCCAGCAGCTGGGATGGACCGGGACTAGCGGGGGGCACAGATACGCAGTATTTT; d_call: TRBD2; j_call: TRBJ2-3; v_call: TRBV5-6; clone_size: .
cdr3_aa: CASSLAEVAGAETQYF; cdr3_nt: TGTGCCAGCAGCTTAGCGGAGGTAGCGGGAGCGGAGACCCAGTACTTC; d_call: TRBD2; j_call: TRBJ2-5; v_call: TRBV7-8; clone_size: .
cdr3_aa: CATSRDLSGGETQYF; cdr3_nt: TGTGCCACCAGCAGAGATTTAAGCGGCGGGGAGACCCAGTACTTC; d_call: .; j_call: TRBJ2-5; v_call: TRBV15; clone_size: .
cdr3_aa: CASSRGTGGYNEQFF; cdr3_nt: TGTGCCAGCAGCCGCGGGACAGGGGGTTACAATGAGCAGTTCTTC; d_call: TRBD1; j_call: TRBJ2-1; v_call: TRBV7-3; clone_size: .
cdr3_aa: CASSLGTSGTDTQYF; cdr3_nt: TGTGCCAGCAGCTTAGGGACTAGCGGCACAGATACGCAGTATTTT; d_call: TRBD2; j_call: TRBJ2-3; v_call: TRBV7-2; clone_size: .
cdr3_aa: CASSIDSGGFNEQFF; cdr3_nt: TGTGCCAGTAGTATAGATAGCGGGGGGTTCAATGAGCAGTTCTTC; d_call: TRBD2; j_call: TRBJ2-1; v_call: TRBV19; clone_size: .
cdr3_aa: CASGFTRDREQFF; cdr3_nt: TGTGCCAGCGGCTTCACCCGGGACAGGGAGCAGTTCTTC; d_call: TRBD1; j_call: TRBJ2-1; v_call: TRBV6-5; clone_size: .